What follows describes a single TCR beta chain. This entry is derived from a study of cytomegalovirus exposure and HLA in healthy donors. Germline V CDR1 and CDR2: MGHRA, YSYEKL. The CDR3 runs to 15 residues. V gave up 1 base and J gave up 7 bases, with 17 bases separating them. In the PCR, 60 Vbeta and 13 Jbeta primers were used. Libraries were prepared by immunoSEQ multiplex PCR; TCRdb keeps only in-frame clonotypes and omits some of them. The sample consists of about 140,000 clones, roughly 86% of them appearing once. The sequenced material came from PBMCs. The sequence came from a man aged 18 to 29 in good health and CMV-seropositive. The gene calls are TRBV4-1 and TRBJ2-7; a weak D match, TRBD2 (6 bases). The CDR3 DNA sequence: TGCGCCAGCAGCCAAGGTGGAGGTGCCCGGGGGGAGCAGTACTTC. It specifies CASSQGGGARGEQYF.